This TCR beta chain was found in a study of tumor-infiltrating lymphocytes in oesophageal squamous cell carcinoma. TCRdb re-derived calls from the PCR reads in MiXCR, one entry per CDR3 protein. The table shows about 20,000 distinct CDR3 sequences, with 42% occurring only once. CDR3 size: 15 residues. The germline V gene encodes CDR1 SGHTA and CDR2 FQGTGA. The sequencing input was normal esophageal tissue next to the tumor. The chain employs TRBV7-3 and TRBJ2-5, with 8 bases identical to TRBD2. The J call may be faulty, since TRBJ2-1 better matches the DNA end. The TCR was taken from a female donor with esophageal squamous cell carcinoma. CDR3 nucleotide sequence: TGTGCCAGCAGTATGGGCGGGGGGAGGTGGGATGAGCAGTTCTTC. Translating it yields CASSMGGGRWDEQFF.